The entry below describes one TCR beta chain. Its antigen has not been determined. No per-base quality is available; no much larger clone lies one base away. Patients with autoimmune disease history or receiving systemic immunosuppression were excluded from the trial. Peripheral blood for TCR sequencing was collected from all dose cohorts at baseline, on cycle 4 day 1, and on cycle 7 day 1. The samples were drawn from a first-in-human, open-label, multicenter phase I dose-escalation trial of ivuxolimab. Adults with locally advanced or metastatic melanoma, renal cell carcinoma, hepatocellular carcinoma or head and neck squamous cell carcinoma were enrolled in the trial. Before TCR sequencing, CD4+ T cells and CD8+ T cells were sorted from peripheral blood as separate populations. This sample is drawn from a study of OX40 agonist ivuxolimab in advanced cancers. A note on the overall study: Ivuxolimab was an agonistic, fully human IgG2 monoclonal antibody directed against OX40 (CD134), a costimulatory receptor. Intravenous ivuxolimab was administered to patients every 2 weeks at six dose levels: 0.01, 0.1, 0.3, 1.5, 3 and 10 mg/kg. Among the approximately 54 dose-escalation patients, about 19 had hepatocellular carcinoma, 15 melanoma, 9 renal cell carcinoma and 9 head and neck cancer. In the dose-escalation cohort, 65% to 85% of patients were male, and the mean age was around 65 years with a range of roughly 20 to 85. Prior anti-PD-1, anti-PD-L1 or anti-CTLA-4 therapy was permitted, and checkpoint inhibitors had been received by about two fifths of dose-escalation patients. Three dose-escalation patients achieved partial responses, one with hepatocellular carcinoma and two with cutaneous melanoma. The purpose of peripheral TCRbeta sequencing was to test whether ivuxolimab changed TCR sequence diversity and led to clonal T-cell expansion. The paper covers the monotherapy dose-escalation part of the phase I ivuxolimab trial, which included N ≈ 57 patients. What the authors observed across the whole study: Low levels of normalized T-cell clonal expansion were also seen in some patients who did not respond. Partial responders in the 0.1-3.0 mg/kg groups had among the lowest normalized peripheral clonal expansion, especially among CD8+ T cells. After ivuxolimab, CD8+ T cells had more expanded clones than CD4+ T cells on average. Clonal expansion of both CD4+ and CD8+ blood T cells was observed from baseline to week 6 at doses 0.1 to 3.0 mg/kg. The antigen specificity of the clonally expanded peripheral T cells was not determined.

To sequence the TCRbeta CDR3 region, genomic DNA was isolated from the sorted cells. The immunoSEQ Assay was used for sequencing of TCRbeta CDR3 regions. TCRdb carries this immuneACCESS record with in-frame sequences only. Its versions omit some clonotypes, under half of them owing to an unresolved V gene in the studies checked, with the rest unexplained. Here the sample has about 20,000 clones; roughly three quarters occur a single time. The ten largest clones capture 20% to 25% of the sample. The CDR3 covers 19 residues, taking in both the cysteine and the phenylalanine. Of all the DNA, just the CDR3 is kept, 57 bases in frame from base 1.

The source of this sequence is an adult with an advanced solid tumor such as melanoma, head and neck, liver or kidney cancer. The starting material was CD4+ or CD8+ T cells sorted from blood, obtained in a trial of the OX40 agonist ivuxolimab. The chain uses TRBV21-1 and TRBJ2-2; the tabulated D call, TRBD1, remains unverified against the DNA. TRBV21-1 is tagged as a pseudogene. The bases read TGTGCCAGCAGCAAAGGGACAGGGGGGATTTTCCTGCTCGCCGGGGAGCTGTTTTTT. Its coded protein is CASSKGTGGIFLLAGELFF.